This is a list of T cell receptor beta chains from one sample in a study of blood T cell repertoires in COVID-19. This table comes from immunoSEQ multiplex PCR, and its TCRdb copy is limited to in-frame clones, with some not included. The table lists 140,000 to 150,000 clones, around 89% of them singletons. The sequencing sample was made of peripheral blood. The receptors stem from a human donor with COVID-19, enrolled during active disease. The donor label of this sample is uncertain. Both conserved end residues are part of each CDR3. Each record gives: J gene, V gene, D gene, clone size, CDR3 protein, CDR3 DNA. The D gene is left open where the match is weak. Clone size is stated in some rows and not others, as once, few, many or a class when expanded.

j_gene: TRBJ2-1; v_gene: TRBV4-1; d_gene: TRBD2; abundance: .; CDR3aa: CASSRGLALNEQFF; CDR3nt: TGCGCCAGCAGCCGCGGACTAGCACTCAATGAGCAGTTCTTC
j_gene: TRBJ1-3; v_gene: TRBV4-2; d_gene: TRBD1; abundance: .; CDR3aa: CASSQAGTGAIVGNTIYF; CDR3nt: TGTGCCAGCAGTCAAGCCGGGACAGGGGCGATAGTTGGAAACACCATATATTTT
j_gene: TRBJ2-7; v_gene: TRBV15; d_gene: .; abundance: .; CDR3aa: CATSRFISSYEQYF; CDR3nt: TGTGCCACCAGCAGATTTATTAGCTCCTACGAGCAGTACTTC
j_gene: TRBJ2-1; v_gene: TRBV5-1; d_gene: TRBD1; abundance: .; CDR3aa: CASSLRDRRYNEQFF; CDR3nt: TGCGCCAGCAGCCTCCGGGACAGAAGGTACAATGAGCAGTTCTTC
j_gene: TRBJ2-5; v_gene: TRBV13; d_gene: TRBD2; abundance: .; CDR3aa: CASSLAYGLAEETQYF; CDR3nt: TGTGCCAGCAGCTTAGCCTACGGACTAGCGGAAGAGACCCAGTACTTC
j_gene: TRBJ1-2; v_gene: TRBV3-1/TRBV3-2; d_gene: TRBD1; abundance: .; CDR3aa: CASSQHRGPPFNYGYTF; CDR3nt: TGTGCCAGCAGCCAGCACAGGGGCCCTCCATTTAACTATGGCTACACCTTC
j_gene: TRBJ1-1; v_gene: TRBV7-9; d_gene: .; abundance: .; CDR3aa: CASSFLPTGYEAFF; CDR3nt: TGTGCCAGCAGCTTCCTACCGACGGGATATGAAGCTTTCTTT
j_gene: TRBJ2-1; v_gene: TRBV7-9; d_gene: TRBD1; abundance: .; CDR3aa: CASSSPRQGYEQFF; CDR3nt: TGTGCCAGCAGCTCCCCTAGACAGGGGTATGAGCAGTTCTTC
j_gene: TRBJ2-7; v_gene: TRBV27; d_gene: TRBD2; abundance: .; CDR3aa: CASQRDYPSYEQYF; CDR3nt: TGTGCCAGTCAAAGGGACTACCCCAGCTACGAGCAGTACTTC
j_gene: TRBJ2-3; v_gene: TRBV11-2; d_gene: TRBD2; abundance: .; CDR3aa: CASSTRLAGSTDTQYF; CDR3nt: TGTGCCAGCAGCACCAGACTAGCGGGGAGCACAGATACGCAGTATTTT
j_gene: TRBJ2-5; v_gene: TRBV5-1; d_gene: TRBD1; abundance: .; CDR3aa: CASSSGTGPGYQETQYF; CDR3nt: TGCGCCAGCAGCTCGGGGACAGGTCCCGGGTACCAAGAGACCCAGTACTTC
j_gene: TRBJ1-3; v_gene: TRBV9; d_gene: .; abundance: .; CDR3aa: CASSVQGGNTIYF; CDR3nt: TGTGCCAGCAGCGTGCAGGGTGGAAACACCATATATTTT
j_gene: TRBJ1-1; v_gene: TRBV6-5; d_gene: .; abundance: .; CDR3aa: CASSRPGRSHTEAFF; CDR3nt: TGTGCCAGCAGCCGACCGGGAAGGTCGCACACTGAAGCTTTCTTT
j_gene: TRBJ1-2; v_gene: TRBV20-1; d_gene: TRBD1; abundance: .; CDR3aa: CSASSGTGANYGYTF; CDR3nt: TGCAGTGCTAGTTCGGGGACAGGGGCTAACTATGGCTACACCTTC
j_gene: TRBJ2-7; v_gene: TRBV9; d_gene: .; abundance: .; CDR3aa: CASSGGSSSYEQYF; CDR3nt: TGTGCCAGCAGCGGAGGGAGCAGCTCCTACGAGCAGTACTTC
j_gene: TRBJ1-6; v_gene: TRBV6-2/TRBV6-3; d_gene: TRBD1; abundance: .; CDR3aa: CASSFRGLYALLHF; CDR3nt: TGTGCCAGCAGTTTCAGGGGGCTTTATGCTCTCCTCCACTTT
j_gene: TRBJ2-5; v_gene: TRBV5-4; d_gene: TRBD1; abundance: .; CDR3aa: CASSSRDSMETQYF; CDR3nt: TGTGCCAGCAGCTCCCGGGACAGCATGGAGACCCAGTACTTC
j_gene: TRBJ1-1; v_gene: TRBV11-2; d_gene: TRBD1; abundance: .; CDR3aa: CASRGTGGSAFF; CDR3nt: TGTGCCAGCAGAGGGACAGGGGGCTCGGCTTTCTTT
j_gene: TRBJ2-7; v_gene: TRBV6-1; d_gene: TRBD2; abundance: .; CDR3aa: CASSETGWVAGGIDEQYF; CDR3nt: TGTGCCAGCAGTGAGACGGGGTGGGTAGCGGGGGGTATCGACGAGCAGTACTTC
j_gene: TRBJ1-1; v_gene: TRBV6-5; d_gene: .; abundance: .; CDR3aa: CASSQGRRYTEAFF; CDR3nt: TGTGCCAGCAGCCAGGGTCGGCGATACACTGAAGCTTTCTTT
j_gene: TRBJ2-5; v_gene: TRBV9; d_gene: TRBD2; abundance: .; CDR3aa: CASSVRGGQLETQYF; CDR3nt: TGTGCCAGCAGCGTGCGGGGGGGGCAACTGGAGACCCAGTACTTC
j_gene: TRBJ1-1; v_gene: TRBV4-1; d_gene: .; abundance: once; CDR3aa: CASSQAEVPEAFF; CDR3nt: TGCGCCAGCAGTCAGGCGGAGGTCCCTGAAGCTTTCTTT
j_gene: TRBJ2-5; v_gene: TRBV3-1/TRBV3-2; d_gene: TRBD1; abundance: .; CDR3aa: CASSQVDREETQYF; CDR3nt: TGTGCCAGCAGCCAAGTAGACAGGGAAGAGACCCAGTACTTC
j_gene: TRBJ1-2; v_gene: TRBV30; d_gene: .; abundance: .; CDR3aa: CAWSSAADYGYTF; CDR3nt: TGTGCCTGGAGTTCGGCGGCGGATTATGGCTACACCTTC
j_gene: TRBJ2-5; v_gene: TRBV6-5; d_gene: .; abundance: .; CDR3aa: CASSNTGTPQETQYF; CDR3nt: TGTGCCAGCAGTAATACCGGGACACCCCAAGAAACCCAGTACTTC
j_gene: TRBJ1-1; v_gene: TRBV11-2; d_gene: .; abundance: .; CDR3aa: CASSSRIWETEAFF; CDR3nt: TGTGCCAGCAGCTCGAGAATATGGGAGACTGAAGCTTTCTTT
j_gene: TRBJ1-2; v_gene: TRBV29-1; d_gene: .; abundance: .; CDR3aa: CSVEEGGAGGYTF; CDR3nt: TGCAGCGTTGAAGAAGGGGGGGCCGGGGGCTACACCTTC
j_gene: TRBJ2-3; v_gene: TRBV7-9; d_gene: .; abundance: .; CDR3aa: CASSSRGARGTYTDTQYF; CDR3nt: TGTGCCAGCAGCTCACGGGGCGCCAGGGGGACTTACACAGATACGCAGTATTTT
j_gene: TRBJ1-6; v_gene: TRBV3-1/TRBV3-2; d_gene: .; abundance: .; CDR3aa: CASSRAGVSYNSPLHF; CDR3nt: TGTGCCAGCAGCCGAGCAGGGGTCTCCTATAATTCACCCCTCCACTTT
j_gene: TRBJ1-3; v_gene: TRBV5-5; d_gene: .; abundance: .; CDR3aa: CASSTGSSGNTIYF; CDR3nt: TGTGCCAGCAGTACAGGGAGCTCTGGAAACACCATATATTTT
j_gene: TRBJ1-6; v_gene: TRBV5-5; d_gene: TRBD1; abundance: .; CDR3aa: CASRMTGDSPLHF; CDR3nt: TGTGCCAGCAGAATGACAGGGGATTCACCCCTCCACTTT
j_gene: TRBJ1-1; v_gene: TRBV3-1/TRBV3-2; d_gene: .; abundance: .; CDR3aa: CASSQPSTGLVEAFF; CDR3nt: TGTGCCAGCAGCCAACCATCGACAGGACTAGTTGAAGCTTTCTTT
j_gene: TRBJ2-3; v_gene: TRBV15; d_gene: TRBD2; abundance: .; CDR3aa: CATSRDGVAGAADTQYF; CDR3nt: TGTGCCACCAGCAGAGATGGGGTAGCGGGAGCCGCAGATACGCAGTATTTT
j_gene: TRBJ2-7; v_gene: TRBV5-6; d_gene: .; abundance: once; CDR3aa: CASSQTSRGSSYEQYF; CDR3nt: TGTGCCAGCAGCCAAACATCAAGGGGGAGCTCCTACGAGCAGTACTTC
j_gene: TRBJ1-2; v_gene: TRBV3-1/TRBV3-2; d_gene: TRBD1; abundance: .; CDR3aa: CASSQGYRGSYGYTF; CDR3nt: TGTGCCAGCAGCCAAGGGTACAGGGGCAGCTATGGCTACACCTTC
j_gene: TRBJ2-1; v_gene: TRBV10-3; d_gene: TRBD2; abundance: once; CDR3aa: CAISRSGGNYNEQFF; CDR3nt: TGTGCCATTAGTAGAAGCGGGGGTAATTACAATGAGCAGTTCTTC
j_gene: TRBJ2-3; v_gene: TRBV29-1; d_gene: .; abundance: once; CDR3aa: CSVEPGDTQYF; CDR3nt: TGCAGCGTTGAACCGGGAGATACGCAGTATTTT
j_gene: TRBJ1-1; v_gene: TRBV6-6; d_gene: TRBD1; abundance: many; CDR3aa: CASSYTGGSTEAFF; CDR3nt: TGTGCCAGCAGTTACACAGGGGGGTCCACTGAAGCTTTCTTT
j_gene: TRBJ2-1; v_gene: TRBV7-8; d_gene: .; abundance: .; CDR3aa: CASSYGQGGEQFF; CDR3nt: TGTGCCAGCAGCTATGGTCAGGGGGGTGAGCAGTTCTTC
j_gene: TRBJ2-7; v_gene: TRBV4-2; d_gene: .; abundance: .; CDR3aa: CASSQGPKYEQYF; CDR3nt: TGTGCCAGCAGCCAAGGGCCCAAATACGAGCAGTACTTC
j_gene: TRBJ1-6; v_gene: TRBV6-5; d_gene: .; abundance: once; CDR3aa: CASSYASDYYNSPLHF; CDR3nt: TGTGCCAGCAGTTACGCCTCGGACTACTATAATTCACCCCTCCACTTT
j_gene: TRBJ1-2; v_gene: TRBV24-1; d_gene: TRBD1; abundance: .; CDR3aa: CATRAGGDGGYTF; CDR3nt: TGTGCCACCAGAGCAGGGGGCGACGGCGGCTACACCTTC
j_gene: TRBJ1-5; v_gene: TRBV7-2; d_gene: .; abundance: .; CDR3aa: CASSLQIYSNQPQHF; CDR3nt: TGTGCCAGCAGCTTGCAGATATATAGCAATCAGCCCCAGCATTTT
j_gene: TRBJ1-1; v_gene: TRBV2; d_gene: TRBD1; abundance: .; CDR3aa: CASSAQGVVNTEAFF; CDR3nt: TGTGCCAGCAGTGCCCAGGGGGTGGTGAACACTGAAGCTTTCTTT
j_gene: TRBJ2-3; v_gene: TRBV18; d_gene: .; abundance: .; CDR3aa: CASSPPTGAWDTQYF; CDR3nt: TGTGCCAGCTCACCCCCAACAGGAGCTTGGGATACGCAGTATTTT
j_gene: TRBJ1-2; v_gene: TRBV6-5; d_gene: TRBD1; abundance: .; CDR3aa: CASRTGEVYGYTF; CDR3nt: TGTGCCAGCAGGACAGGGGAAGTATATGGCTACACCTTC
j_gene: TRBJ1-1; v_gene: TRBV11-2; d_gene: .; abundance: .; CDR3aa: CASSPRGGVGAFF; CDR3nt: TGTGCCAGCAGCCCCCGGGGAGGGGTGGGCGCTTTCTTT
j_gene: TRBJ1-1; v_gene: TRBV10-2; d_gene: .; abundance: .; CDR3aa: CAANSAGDDTEAFF; CDR3nt: TGCGCCGCCAATTCAGCGGGGGATGACACTGAAGCTTTCTTT
j_gene: TRBJ1-1; v_gene: TRBV18; d_gene: .; abundance: few; CDR3aa: CASSPSQNTEAFF; CDR3nt: TGTGCCAGCTCACCGTCACAGAACACTGAAGCTTTCTTT
j_gene: TRBJ1-4; v_gene: TRBV7-7; d_gene: .; abundance: .; CDR3aa: CASSLSQNEKLFF; CDR3nt: TGTGCCAGCAGCTTATCACAAAATGAAAAACTGTTTTTT
j_gene: TRBJ2-7; v_gene: TRBV27; d_gene: TRBD2; abundance: .; CDR3aa: CASSTILGGGYEQYF; CDR3nt: TGTGCCAGCAGTACCATTCTCGGGGGGGGTTACGAGCAGTACTTC
j_gene: TRBJ2-7; v_gene: TRBV5-1; d_gene: .; abundance: .; CDR3aa: CASSLAQFQGSYEQYF; CDR3nt: TGCGCCAGCAGCTTGGCCCAATTCCAGGGGAGTTACGAGCAGTACTTC
j_gene: TRBJ1-2; v_gene: TRBV18; d_gene: TRBD1; abundance: .; CDR3aa: CASSPQGANGYGYTF; CDR3nt: TGTGCCAGCTCACCCCAGGGGGCAAATGGCTATGGCTACACCTTC
j_gene: TRBJ1-2; v_gene: TRBV5-4; d_gene: TRBD1; abundance: .; CDR3aa: CASSSPGQLYGYTF; CDR3nt: TGTGCCAGCAGCTCGCCGGGACAGCTCTATGGCTACACCTTC
j_gene: TRBJ2-1; v_gene: TRBV11-3; d_gene: .; abundance: .; CDR3aa: CASSSILTPRLPNYNEQFF; CDR3nt: TGTGCCAGCAGCTCTATTTTAACCCCGCGGCTCCCCAACTACAATGAGCAGTTCTTC
j_gene: TRBJ1-6; v_gene: TRBV5-8; d_gene: .; abundance: .; CDR3aa: CASRPTWRSSYNSPLHF; CDR3nt: TGTGCCAGCAGACCGACTTGGAGGAGCTCCTATAATTCACCCCTCCACTTT
j_gene: TRBJ1-3; v_gene: TRBV30; d_gene: TRBD1; abundance: .; CDR3aa: CAWSQNRGPGNTIYF; CDR3nt: TGTGCCTGGAGCCAAAACAGGGGGCCAGGAAACACCATATATTTT
j_gene: TRBJ2-2; v_gene: TRBV7-3; d_gene: .; abundance: .; CDR3aa: CASTQSPGVAGELFF; CDR3nt: TGTGCCAGCACCCAAAGCCCAGGGGTGGCCGGGGAGCTGTTTTTT
j_gene: TRBJ2-5; v_gene: TRBV9; d_gene: TRBD2; abundance: .; CDR3aa: CASSGALAGGETQYF; CDR3nt: TGTGCCAGCAGCGGAGCACTAGCGGGGGGGGAGACCCAGTACTTC
j_gene: TRBJ1-5; v_gene: TRBV2; d_gene: .; abundance: .; CDR3aa: CASSGGFSNQPQHF; CDR3nt: TGTGCCAGCAGTGGAGGGTTTAGCAATCAGCCCCAGCATTTT